The text below deals with one TCR beta chain. Drawn from each donor were 9 to 10 milliliters of peripheral blood. A J-beta primer mix and a sample-barcoded 5' primer were used in a second PCR of roughly 6 to 12 cycles. Via MiXCR, TCRdb re-called the 5' RACE reads, giving one row per CDR3 protein. Altogether around 1.1 million distinct CDR3 sequences are present, roughly two fifths being singletons, with the ten largest covering 10% to 15%. This sample is part of a study of blood T cells in healthy people across ages. Material: blood. The TCR comes from a man younger than 35 in good health.

The CDR3 loop is CASSFLRGGGFADNEQFF. The CDR3, as DNA: TGTGCCAGCAGCTTTCTTAGGGGGGGAGGGTTTGCGGACAATGAGCAGTTCTTC. This chain uses TRBV7-2 with TRBJ2-1, with D maybe TRBD2 (7 bases). Germline CDR1 and CDR2: SGHTA and FQGNSA. The V gene lost 3 bases and the J gene lost 5 bases, with 23 bases spanning the gap. The length of the CDR3 is 18 residues.